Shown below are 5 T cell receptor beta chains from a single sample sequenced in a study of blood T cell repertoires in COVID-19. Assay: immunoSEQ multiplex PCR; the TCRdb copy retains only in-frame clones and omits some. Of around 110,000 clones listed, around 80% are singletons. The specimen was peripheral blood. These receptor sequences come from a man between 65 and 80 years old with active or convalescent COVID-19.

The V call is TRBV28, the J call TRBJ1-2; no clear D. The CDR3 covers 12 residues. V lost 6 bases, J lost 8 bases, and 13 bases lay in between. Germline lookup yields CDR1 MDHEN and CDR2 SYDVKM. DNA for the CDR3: TGTGCCAGCAGCATATTCGCCAGGGGCTACACCTTC. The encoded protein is CASSIFARGYTF.

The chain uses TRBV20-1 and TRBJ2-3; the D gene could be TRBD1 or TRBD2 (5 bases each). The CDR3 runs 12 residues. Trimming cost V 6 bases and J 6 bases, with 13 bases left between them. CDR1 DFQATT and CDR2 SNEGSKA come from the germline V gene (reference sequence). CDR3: CSASEGQDTQYF. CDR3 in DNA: TGCAGTGCCAGTGAGGGGCAGGATACGCAGTATTTT.

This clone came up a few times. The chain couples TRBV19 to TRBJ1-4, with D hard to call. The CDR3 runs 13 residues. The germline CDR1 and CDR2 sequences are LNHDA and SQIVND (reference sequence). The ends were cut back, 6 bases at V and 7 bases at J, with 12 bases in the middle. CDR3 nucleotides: TGTGCCAGTAGCTCCTCTCCGGGTGAAAAACTGTTTTTT. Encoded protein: CASSSSPGEKLFF.

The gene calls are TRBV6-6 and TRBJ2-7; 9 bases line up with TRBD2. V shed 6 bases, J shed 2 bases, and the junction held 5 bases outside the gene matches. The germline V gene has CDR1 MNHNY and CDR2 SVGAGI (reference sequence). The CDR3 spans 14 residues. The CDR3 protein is CASRGTSSTYEQYF. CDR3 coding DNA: TGTGCCAGCAGGGGGACTAGCAGTACCTACGAGCAGTACTTC.

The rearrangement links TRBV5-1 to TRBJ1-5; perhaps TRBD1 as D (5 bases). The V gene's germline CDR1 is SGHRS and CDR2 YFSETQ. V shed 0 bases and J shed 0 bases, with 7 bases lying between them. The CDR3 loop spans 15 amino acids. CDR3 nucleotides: TGCGCCAGCAGCTTGGAGGGGATTAGCAATCAGCCCCAGCATTTT. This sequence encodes CASSLEGISNQPQHF.